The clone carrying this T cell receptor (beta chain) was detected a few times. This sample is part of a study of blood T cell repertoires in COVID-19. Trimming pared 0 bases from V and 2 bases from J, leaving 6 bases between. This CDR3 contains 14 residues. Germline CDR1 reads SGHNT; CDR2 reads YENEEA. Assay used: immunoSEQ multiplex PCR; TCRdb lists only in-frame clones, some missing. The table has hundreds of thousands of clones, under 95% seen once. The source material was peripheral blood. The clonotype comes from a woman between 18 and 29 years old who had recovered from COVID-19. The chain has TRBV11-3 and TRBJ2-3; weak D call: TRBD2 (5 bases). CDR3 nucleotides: TGTGCCAGCAGCTTAGACGGGAACACAGATACGCAGTATTTT. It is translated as CASSLDGNTDTQYF.